This is a list of T cell receptor beta chains from one sample in a study of CD8 T cells in ankylosing spondylitis. TCRdb re-analysed the 5' RACE reads in MiXCR, keeping a single row per CDR3 protein. The sample records about 440,000 distinct CDR3 sequences, 17% being singletons. The sample consisted of blood, either unsorted or a sorted T cell fraction (not recorded which). Receptors were obtained from a male donor with ankylosing spondylitis. Each CDR3 is given with its conserved first and last residue. The D gene is left open where the match is weak. Clone size is shown for a subset of rows, as once, few, many or a class of expanded clone.

NA	TRBJ1-1	TRBV5-1	NA	CASSPGGFMNTEAFF	TGCGCCAGCAGCCCCGGCGGGTTCATGAACACTGAAGCTTTCTTT
NA	TRBJ2-7	TRBV27	NA	CASSLNGQSSYEQYF	TGTGCCAGCAGTTTAAACGGACAGAGCTCCTACGAGCAGTACTTC
NA	TRBJ2-3	TRBV9	NA	CASTGGRTDTQYF	TGTGCCAGCACCGGGGGGCGTACAGATACGCAGTATTTT
TRBD2	TRBJ2-3	TRBV12-3/TRBV12-4	NA	CASSARPRGGGDTQYF	TGTGCCAGCAGTGCCCGGCCGCGGGGGGGCGGGGATACGCAGTATTTT
NA	TRBJ1-5	TRBV10-3	many	CAISEGGALNQPQHF	TGTGCCATCAGTGAGGGAGGGGCCCTCAATCAGCCCCAGCATTTT
NA	TRBJ2-2	TRBV2	few	CASSELPGAGVAGELFF	TGTGCCAGCAGTGAACTCCCAGGGGCGGGAGTGGCCGGGGAGCTGTTTTTT
NA	TRBJ2-1	TRBV9	few	CASLAPPNNEQFF	TGTGCCAGCTTAGCTCCGCCCAACAATGAGCAGTTCTTC
TRBD1	TRBJ1-6	TRBV12-3/TRBV12-4	few	CASSPTGTGAPPLHF	TGTGCCAGCAGCCCAACCGGGACAGGGGCACCACCCCTCCACTTT
TRBD1	TRBJ1-3	TRBV7-2	NA	CASSADRVVDTIYF	TGTGCCAGCAGCGCGGACAGGGTGGTGGACACCATATATTTT
NA	TRBJ1-2	TRBV6-5	many	CASSYSAGRAGYGYTF	TGTGCCAGCAGTTACTCTGCGGGCAGGGCGGGGTATGGCTACACCTTC
NA	TRBJ2-7	TRBV6-5	few	CASSYSPRTGNEQYF	TGTGCCAGCAGTTACTCTCCGAGAACAGGGAACGAGCAGTACTTC
NA	TRBJ2-7	TRBV28	NA	CASSSGTLAYEQYF	TGTGCCAGCAGTTCCGGGACGCTAGCCTACGAGCAGTACTTC
NA	TRBJ1-5	TRBV19	NA	CASSNFRGRNQPQHF	TGTGCCAGTAGCAACTTCCGGGGCCGCAATCAGCCCCAGCATTTT
NA	TRBJ2-5	TRBV29-1	few	CSVDARGAETQYF	TGCAGCGTTGATGCACGCGGGGCAGAGACCCAGTACTTC
TRBD2	TRBJ2-3	TRBV12-3/TRBV12-4	many	CASSSKTSGRGADTQYF	TGTGCCAGCAGTTCCAAAACTAGCGGGAGAGGGGCAGATACGCAGTATTTT
TRBD1	TRBJ1-5	TRBV12-3/TRBV12-4	many	CASSVHGQGAGQPQHF	TGTGCCAGCAGTGTTCACGGACAGGGTGCGGGTCAGCCCCAGCATTTT
NA	TRBJ2-7	TRBV29-1	NA	CSVWDGAPYEQYF	TGCAGCGTATGGGACGGCGCTCCCTACGAGCAGTACTTC
TRBD1	TRBJ2-1	TRBV7-2	NA	CASSFNRGSDEQFF	TGTGCCAGCAGCTTCAACAGGGGATCGGATGAGCAGTTCTTC
TRBD1	TRBJ2-1	TRBV24-1	few	CATSDLGAGGYNEQFF	TGTGCCACCAGTGATTTGGGTGCAGGGGGATACAATGAGCAGTTCTTC
NA	TRBJ2-3	TRBV3-1	NA	CASSPRGRRTDTQYF	TGTGCCAGCAGCCCCAGGGGAAGGCGGACAGATACGCAGTATTTT
NA	TRBJ2-1	TRBV3-1	few	CASTGPAVNEQFF	TGTGCCAGCACTGGGCCGGCCGTCAATGAGCAGTTCTTC
NA	TRBJ1-5	TRBV20-1	NA	CSARDWKGTQPQHF	TGCAGTGCTAGAGATTGGAAGGGAACTCAGCCCCAGCATTTT
TRBD2	TRBJ2-2	TRBV6-4	few	CASSPRGLAGGYTGELFF	TGTGCCAGCAGTCCTCGAGGACTAGCGGGAGGATACACCGGGGAGCTGTTTTTT
NA	TRBJ2-7	TRBV28	few	CASADQPLGQYF	TGTGCCAGCGCCGACCAGCCCCTGGGGCAGTACTTC
NA	TRBJ1-4	TRBV21-1	few	CASSKTPPQHFEKLFF	TGTGCCAGCAGCAAAACTCCCCCACAGCATTTTGAAAAACTGTTTTTT
NA	TRBJ2-5	TRBV7-8	NA	CASSNGLLQETQYF	TGTGCCAGCAGCAACGGGTTACTCCAAGAGACCCAGTACTTC
NA	TRBJ2-3	TRBV7-2	many	CASSSSDTQYF	TGTGCCAGCAGCTCCTCAGATACGCAGTATTTT
NA	TRBJ2-7	TRBV4-2	many	CASSQGDPLDEQYF	TGTGCCAGCAGCCAGGGGGATCCCCTGGATGAGCAGTACTTC